This record looks at one TCR beta chain sequence and its context. The antigen remains undetermined. Profiling relied on immunoSEQ multiplex PCR, and the TCRdb table lists in-frame clones only, not all of them. The table has tens of thousands of clones, approximately 84% seen once; the top ten hold roughly 4.9%. These data are taken from a study of radiotherapy plus CTLA-4 blockade in lung cancer. Whole-study context: Under 20% of enrolled patients responded objectively, and roughly 31% had disease control.

People whose metastatic non-small-cell lung cancer was chemo-refractory got focal radiation along with CTLA-4 blockade by ipilimumab. J was trimmed by 6 bases and V by 3 bases; bases with no gene match: 7. This CDR3 region has 16 residues. Per the germline V gene, CDR1 is PRHDT and CDR2 is FYEKMQ (reference sequence). Study-wide results and caveats: The best prediction of response reportedly came from early blood T cell clone dynamics, with interferon-beta. Peripheral blood showed expansion of tumor-derived TCR clones after radiotherapy and ipilimumab.

The sequence came from a human donor with non-small cell lung cancer whose response to radiotherapy plus ipilimumab could not be evaluated. The source was peripheral blood, collected from a patient treated with radiotherapy plus ipilimumab. The V call is TRBV13, the J call TRBJ2-1; 11 bases align to TRBD1. Written as DNA, the CDR3 is TGTGCCAGCAGCTTCCGGACCGGGACAGGGGGCAATGAGCAGTTCTTC. Translated: CASSFRTGTGGNEQFF.